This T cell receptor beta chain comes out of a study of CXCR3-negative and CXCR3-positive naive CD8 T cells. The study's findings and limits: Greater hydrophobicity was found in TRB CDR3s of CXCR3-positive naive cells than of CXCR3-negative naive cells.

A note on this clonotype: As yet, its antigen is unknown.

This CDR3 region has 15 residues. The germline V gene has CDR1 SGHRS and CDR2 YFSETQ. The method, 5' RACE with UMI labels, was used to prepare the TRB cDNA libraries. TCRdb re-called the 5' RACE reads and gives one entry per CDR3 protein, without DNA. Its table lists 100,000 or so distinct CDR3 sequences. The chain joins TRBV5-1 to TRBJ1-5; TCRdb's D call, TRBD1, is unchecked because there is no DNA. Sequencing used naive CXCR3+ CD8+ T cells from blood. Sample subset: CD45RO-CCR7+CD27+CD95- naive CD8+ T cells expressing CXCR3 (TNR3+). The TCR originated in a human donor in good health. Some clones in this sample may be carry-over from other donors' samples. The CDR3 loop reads CASSFSGDSNQPQHF.